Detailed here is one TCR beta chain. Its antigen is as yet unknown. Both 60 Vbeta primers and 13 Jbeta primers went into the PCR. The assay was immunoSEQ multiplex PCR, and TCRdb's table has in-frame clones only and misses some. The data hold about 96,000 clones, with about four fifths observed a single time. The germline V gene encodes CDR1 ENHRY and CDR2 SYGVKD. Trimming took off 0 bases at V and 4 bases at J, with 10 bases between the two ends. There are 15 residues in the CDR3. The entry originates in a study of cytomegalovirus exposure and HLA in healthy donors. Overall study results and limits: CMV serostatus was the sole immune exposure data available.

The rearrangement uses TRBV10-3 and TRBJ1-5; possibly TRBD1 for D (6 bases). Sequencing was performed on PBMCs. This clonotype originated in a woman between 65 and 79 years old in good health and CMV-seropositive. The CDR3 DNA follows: TGTGCCATCAGTGAGTCGGCCACAGGGAATCAGCCCCAGCATTTT. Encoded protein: CAISESATGNQPQHF.